This TCR beta chain appears in the sequencing data of a study of cytomegalovirus exposure and HLA in healthy donors. Vbeta (60) and Jbeta (13) primers were used in the PCR. Profiled with immunoSEQ multiplex PCR; TCRdb holds only in-frame clones, not every one. In the table there are some 150,000 clones, approximately 80% of which are singletons. V lost 2 bases and J lost 3; bases outside the gene matches: 11. This CDR3 has 17 amino acids. Germline assignment: CDR1 MDHEN and CDR2 SYDVKM. This clonotype originated in a man under 40 in good health and CMV-seropositive. Material for sequencing was PBMCs. The chain carries TRBV28 and TRBJ2-7; 9 nucleotides match TRBD2. The CDR3 here is CASSLGAGGSRVYEQYF. The CDR3 bases are TGTGCCAGCAGTTTAGGCGCGGGGGGGTCGAGGGTCTACGAGCAGTACTTC.